The clone carrying this TCR beta chain came up a few times. The source of the sample is a study of blood T cell repertoires in COVID-19. Only in-frame clones appear in the TCRdb table, and some are missing; sequencing was by immunoSEQ multiplex PCR. The table includes approximately 190,000 clones, around 84% detected once. Germline lookup yields CDR1 MDHEN and CDR2 SYDVKM. V was clipped by 5 bases and J by 5 bases, with 15 bases between them. The CDR3 covers 15 residues. The sequence derives from a man aged 80 or over with acute or convalescent COVID-19. The chain has TRBV28 and TRBJ2-2; possibly TRBD1 for D (6 bases). Sequencing input: peripheral blood. Here the CDR3 DNA reads TGTGCCAGCAGTCCTGATGACAGGAGAACCGGGGAGCTGTTTTTT. The encoded protein is CASSPDDRRTGELFF.